One T cell receptor (beta chain) is described in this entry. Original handling: Scientists estimated how many nucleated cells there were by amplifying reference gene primers. The protocol was immunoSEQ multiplex PCR, while the TCRdb copy is restricted to in-frame clones and leaves out a portion. D and trimming come from the DNA, and the V and J calls and clone size come from that table. This sample has 65,000 to 75,000 clones, with over 70% found just once. These data come from a study of blood T cell repertoires in COVID-19. Whole-study context: Samples representing acute and convalescent COVID-19 were sourced from the United States, Italy and Spain.

Sample: peripheral blood. This TCR came from a man between 65 and 80 years old with acute or convalescent COVID-19.

The DNA of the CDR3 is TGTGCCACCAGTGTAGGGGACAGGGTTCAGCCCCAGCATTTT. It yields the protein CATSVGDRVQPQHF. The chain couples TRBV24-1 to TRBJ1-5; 9 bases fit TRBD1. Losses at the gene ends were 5 bases for V and 6 bases for J; bases not matched to a gene: 4. Germline lookup yields CDR1 KGHDR and CDR2 SFDVKD. This CDR3 region has 14 residues.